The 16 T cell receptor beta chains presented below share a single source sample, sequenced in a study of cytomegalovirus exposure and HLA in healthy donors. The PCR used 60 Vbeta and 13 Jbeta primers. TCRdb keeps only in-frame clones here, not all; method: immunoSEQ multiplex PCR. The sample has over 100,000 clones; more than 70% are singletons. What was sequenced was PBMCs. The receptors were sampled from a male donor in good health and CMV-seronegative.

V is TRBV7-2 and J is TRBJ1-1; TRBD1 might be the D (6 bases). CDR3 length: 15 residues. Germline V CDR1 and CDR2: SGHTA, FQGNSA. Trimming pared 4 bases from V and 5 bases from J, leaving 17 bases between. The CDR3 nucleotides are TGTGCCAGCAGCTCATCCCGTAGGGGGGGTACTGAAGCTTTCTTT. Translating it yields CASSSSRRGGTEAFF.

This sequence joins TRBV5-1 and TRBJ2-5; D is unresolved. The J call may be in error: the DNA end matches TRBJ2-7 better. The length of the CDR3 is 14 residues. CDR1 SGHRS and CDR2 YFSETQ come from the germline V gene. The CDR3 reads CASSLAPGYYEQYF. As DNA, the CDR3 is TGCGCCAGCAGCTTGGCCCCGGGTTACTACGAGCAGTACTTC.

This chain uses TRBV5-6 with TRBJ2-5; TRBD1 agrees at 7 bases. Germline V gene sequence: CDR1 SGHDT, CDR2 YYEEEE. Germline trimming cut 4 bases from V and 5 bases from J; bases unmatched to any gene: 5. This CDR3 region has 13 residues. The CDR3 protein is CASSRDRAETQYF. CDR3 DNA sequence: TGTGCCAGCAGCCGTGACAGGGCGGAGACCCAGTACTTC.

The gene calls are TRBV5-1 and TRBJ2-3, with 9 nucleotides matching TRBD1. Looked up from germline, CDR1 is SGHRS and CDR2 is YFSETQ. The CDR3 contains 14 residues. J lost 6 bases, V lost 3 bases, and 5 bases had no gene match. In DNA, the CDR3 is TGCGCCAGCAGCTCCGGGACAGGGATGGATACGCAGTATTTT. Protein sequence: CASSSGTGMDTQYF.

This clone was seen once. The chain links TRBV14 to TRBJ2-1; TRBD2 matches 13 bases. CDR1 is SGHDN and CDR2 is FVKESK in the germline V gene. The CDR3 spans 16 residues. V was pared by 4 bases and J by 6 bases, with 6 bases of the junction left unmatched. CDR3 loop: CASSPRTSGGSNEQFF. In DNA form, the CDR3 reads TGTGCCAGCAGCCCCCGGACTAGCGGGGGATCCAATGAGCAGTTCTTC.

The chain carries TRBV7-9 and TRBJ2-3; D not certain. Germline CDR1 SEHNR, CDR2 FQNEAQ (reference sequence). The germline V and J ends were trimmed by 11 bases and 2 bases, with 5 bases remaining between them. There are 10 residues in the CDR3. The CDR3 DNA sequence: TGTGCCTATCTCACAGATACGCAGTATTTT. Translating it yields CAYLTDTQYF.

This clone was seen just once. The chain has TRBV7-2 and TRBJ2-1; possible D gene TRBD2, 5 bases. The V end was cut by 1 base, the J end by 10 bases, with 11 bases between. Per the germline V gene, CDR1 is SGHTA and CDR2 is FQGNSA. The length of the CDR3 is 13 residues. CDR3 DNA: TGTGCCAGCAGCTTAGAGGCTAGCCAAGAGCAGTTCTTC. Its translation: CASSLEASQEQFF. Variable domain in full (rest from reference TRBV7-2 and TRBJ2-1): GAGVSQSPSNKVTEKGKDVELRCDPISGHTALYWYRQSLGQGLEFLIYFQGNSAPDKSGLPSDRFSAERTGGSVSTLTIQRTQQEDSAVYLCASSLEASQEQFFGPGTRLTVL.

This chain connects TRBV4-2 to TRBJ2-1, with TRBD2 matching 12 bases. This CDR3 is 18 amino acids long. V shed 1 base and J 9 bases; nucleotides not matched to a gene: 13. Germline CDR1 LGHNA, CDR2 YNFKEQ. The CDR3 sequence: CASSQVLAGGPPVSEQFF. DNA of the CDR3: TGTGCCAGCAGCCAAGTCCTAGCGGGGGGGCCACCAGTAAGTGAGCAGTTCTTC.

This clone was counted a few times. The rearrangement uses TRBV27 and TRBJ2-4, with TRBD2 identical over 11 bases. Germline V lookup: CDR1 MNHEY, CDR2 SMNVEV (reference sequence). V dropped 1 base and J dropped 6; count of bases not matched to a gene: 8. The CDR3 length is 17 residues. The CDR3 sequence: CASSLWGSGGAANIQYF. CDR3 nucleotides: TGTGCCAGCAGTTTATGGGGTAGCGGGGGGGCCGCAAACATTCAGTACTTC.

The rearrangement uses TRBV30 and TRBJ2-3; TRBD2 agrees at 7 bases. Unmatched junction bases numbered 8, after V lost 3 bases and J lost 2 bases. CDR3 length: 15 residues. Per the germline V gene, CDR1 is GTSNPN and CDR2 is SVGIG (reference sequence). The CDR3 region has the DNA TGTGCCTGGAGATCGGGGCTAGCGGCCACAGATACGCAGTATTTT. This gives the protein CAWRSGLAATDTQYF.

V usage is TRBV18 and J usage is TRBJ2-5, with TRBD2 matching 11 bases. Trimming took 3 bases from V and 2 from J; bases not matched to a gene: 5. The CDR3 loop spans 16 amino acids. Germline V lookup: CDR1 KGHSH, CDR2 LQKENI. The CDR3 reads CASSPLAGGPQETQYF. The CDR3 nucleotides read TGTGCCAGCTCACCCCTAGCGGGGGGCCCTCAAGAGACCCAGTACTTC.

V usage is TRBV9 and J usage is TRBJ2-1; 9 bases line up with TRBD2. With V trimmed by 3 bases and J by 3 bases, 4 bases remained unmatched. The germline CDR1 and CDR2 sequences are SGDLS and YYNGEE. CDR3 size: 15 residues. DNA for the CDR3: TGTGCCAGCAGCGGGGGGACTAGCCGCTACAATGAGCAGTTCTTC. It yields the protein CASSGGTSRYNEQFF.

This chain connects TRBV6-5 to TRBJ2-7, with a weak D call TRBD1 (6 bases). The CDR3 runs to 15 residues. Germline V gives CDR1 MNHEY, CDR2 SVGAGI. With 0 bases removed from V and 0 bases from J, the gap between germline ends came to 9 bases. CDR3 DNA sequence: TGTGCCAGCAGTTACTCGAAACAGGGCTCCTACGAGCAGTACTTC. Its protein is CASSYSKQGSYEQYF.

The chain uses TRBV19 and TRBJ1-5; D remains unclear. V dropped 2 bases and J dropped 0 bases, with 8 bases sitting between them. The CDR3 is 15 amino acids. Germline V gives CDR1 LNHDA, CDR2 SQIVND (reference sequence). The CDR3 DNA reads TGTGCCAGTAGTATACGGGATTATAGCAATCAGCCCCAGCATTTT. It is translated as CASSIRDYSNQPQHF.

Comments on this clone: This same CDR3 is encoded by further DNA sequences in the sample. V usage is TRBV10-3 and J usage is TRBJ2-5; 15 bases match TRBD2. CDR1 is ENHRY, CDR2 SYGVKD, per germline. J was trimmed by 4 bases and V by 3 bases; bases with no gene match: 3. CDR3 length: 16 amino acids. The CDR3 nucleotides read TGTGCCATCAGTGACCCGGGACTAGCGGGGGGAGAGACCCAGTACTTC. This translates into CAISDPGLAGGETQYF.

V and J are TRBV7-2 and TRBJ2-1; D is uncertain. V was shortened by 0 bases and J by 5 bases, with 11 bases between the two germline ends. CDR1 and CDR2 from the germline V gene are SGHTA and FQGNSA. This CDR3 region has 15 residues. DNA of the CDR3: TGTGCCAGCAGCTTAGCGTGGGCCAGTCACAATGAGCAGTTCTTC. As protein: CASSLAWASHNEQFF.